This TCR beta chain originates from a study of blood T cell repertoires in COVID-19. Study in general: COVID-19 samples from acute and convalescent phases originated in the United States, Italy and Spain. The analysed material was cDNA or gDNA that came from T cells, B-cell-depleted T cells, or PBMCs.

Original processing methods: Scientists estimated how many nucleated cells there were by amplifying reference gene primers. The data were produced by immunoSEQ multiplex PCR, yet TCRdb's version contains in-frame clones alone and is incomplete. The V and J calls and clone size were taken over from that table, and D and trimming were inferred from the DNA. The data show roughly 330,000 clones, 70% to 90% seen once. The receptor was isolated from a man aged 18 to 30 who had recovered from COVID-19. Sequenced: peripheral blood.

The CDR3 spells CASSGGLAESSGANVLTF. The CDR3 bases are TGTGCCAGCAGCGGAGGACTAGCGGAAAGCTCTGGGGCCAACGTCCTGACTTTC. The V gene is TRBV9, the J gene TRBJ2-6; 10 positions match TRBD2. The CDR3 has 18 amino acids. Germline values: CDR1 SGDLS, CDR2 YYNGEE. V gave up 3 bases and J gave up 0 bases; unmatched junction bases: 6. The whole variable domain, remainder taken from reference TRBV9 and TRBJ2-6, is DSGVTQTPKHLITATGQRVTLRCSPRSGDLSVYWYQQSLDQGLQFLIQYYNGEERAKGNILERFSAQQFPDLHSELNLSSLELGDSALYFCASSGGLAESSGANVLTFGAGSRLTVL.